Listed below are T cell receptor beta chains from one sample, sequenced in a study of blood T cell repertoires in COVID-19. Method: immunoSEQ multiplex PCR; TCRdb's copy keeps in-frame clones and lacks some. Here the sample spans approximately 250,000 clones, over 75% being singletons. The sample taken for sequencing was peripheral blood. The receptors here all came from a woman aged 70-85 years with COVID-19, enrolled during active disease. CDR3s include the opening cysteine and the closing phenylalanine or tryptophan. D genes are given only for firm matches. Clone size is not always given. Where it is, it says once, few, many or a class for expanded clones.

once	TRBV11-3	-	TRBJ2-1	CASSSSQGSYNEQFF	TGTGCCAGCAGCTCGAGCCAGGGATCCTACAATGAGCAGTTCTTC
-	TRBV28	TRBD2	TRBJ2-7	CASSLWAGGVGHEQYF	TGTGCCAGCAGCCTCTGGGCGGGGGGTGTAGGGCACGAGCAGTACTTC
-	TRBV4-2	-	TRBJ2-5	CASSQELAKTQYF	TGTGCCAGCAGCCAAGAACTTGCAAAGACCCAGTACTTC
-	TRBV28	TRBD1	TRBJ2-1	CASGTETGGSGNEQFF	TGTGCCAGCGGGACGGAAACAGGGGGCTCCGGCAATGAGCAGTTCTTC
-	TRBV28	-	TRBJ1-3	CASSLYPTAGVGNTIYF	TGTGCCAGCAGTTTATACCCCACCGCGGGAGTTGGAAACACCATATATTTT
-	TRBV6-5	TRBD1	TRBJ1-2	CASHRTGAYGYTF	TGTGCCAGTCATCGGACAGGGGCCTATGGCTACACCTTC
-	TRBV18	-	TRBJ1-4	CASSPLTVWEKLFF	TGTGCCAGCTCACCCCTGACAGTGTGGGAAAAACTGTTTTTT
-	TRBV6-6	-	TRBJ1-5	CASRDDQPQHF	TGTGCCAGCCGCGATGATCAGCCCCAGCATTTT
once	TRBV10-3	TRBD1	TRBJ1-1	CAIGEGATEAFF	TGTGCCATCGGAGAGGGGGCGACTGAAGCTTTCTTT
-	TRBV28	TRBD1	TRBJ1-2	CASRQGGPYGYTF	TGTGCCAGCAGACAGGGGGGTCCCTATGGCTACACCTTC
few	TRBV10-3	-	TRBJ1-1	CAISESTGIWSEAFF	TGTGCCATCAGTGAGTCTACAGGGATTTGGTCTGAAGCTTTCTTT
-	TRBV30	TRBD1	TRBJ1-1	CACPGQGGGTEAFF	TGTGCCTGCCCGGGACAGGGGGGGGGCACTGAAGCTTTCTTT